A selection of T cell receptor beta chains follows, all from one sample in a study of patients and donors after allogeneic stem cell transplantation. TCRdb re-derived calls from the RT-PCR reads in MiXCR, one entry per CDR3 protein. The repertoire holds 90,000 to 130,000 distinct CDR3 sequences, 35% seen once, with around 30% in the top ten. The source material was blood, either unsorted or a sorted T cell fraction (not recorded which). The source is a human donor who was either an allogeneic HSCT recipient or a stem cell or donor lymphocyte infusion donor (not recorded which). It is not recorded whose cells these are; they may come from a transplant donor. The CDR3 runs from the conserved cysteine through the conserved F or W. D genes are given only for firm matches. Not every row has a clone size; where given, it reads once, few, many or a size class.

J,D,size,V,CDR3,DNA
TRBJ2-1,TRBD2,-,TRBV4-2,CASSQAKKAGGLYNEQFF,TGTGCCAGCAGCCAAGCAAAGAAAGCGGGAGGACTCTACAATGAGCAGTTCTTC
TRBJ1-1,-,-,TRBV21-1,CASSKLRGRTEAFF,TGTGCCAGCAGCAAATTACGGGGGAGGACTGAAGCTTTCTTT
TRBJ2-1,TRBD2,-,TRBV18,CASSPSSGRYNEQFF,TGTGCCAGCTCACCATCTAGCGGGAGGTACAATGAGCAGTTCTTC
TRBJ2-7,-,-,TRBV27,CASSLCRGEGYEQYF,TGTGCCAGCAGTTTATGCAGGGGAGAGGGCTACGAGCAGTACTTC
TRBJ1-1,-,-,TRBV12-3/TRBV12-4,CASSRMEDTEAFF,TGTGCCAGCTCAAGGATGGAGGACACTGAAGCTTTCTTT
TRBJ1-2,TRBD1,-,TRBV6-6,CASTLTGGPTYGYTF,TGTGCCAGCACCCTGACAGGGGGACCTACCTATGGCTACACCTTC
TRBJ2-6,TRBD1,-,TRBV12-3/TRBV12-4,CASSSTGQLTSGANVLTF,TGTGCCAGCAGTTCGACGGGACAGTTGACTTCTGGGGCCAACGTCCTGACTTTC
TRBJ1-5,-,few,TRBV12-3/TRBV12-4,CASGGGTAKNQPQHF,TGTGCCAGCGGAGGGGGGACCGCAAAAAATCAGCCCCAGCATTTT
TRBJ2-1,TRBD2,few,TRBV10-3,CAISEQLGLPYNEQFF,TGTGCCATCAGTGAGCAATTGGGACTACCATACAATGAGCAGTTCTTC
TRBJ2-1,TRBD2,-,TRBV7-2,CASSLGGTRFNEQFF,TGTGCCAGCAGCTTGGGGGGGACTAGATTCAATGAGCAGTTCTTC
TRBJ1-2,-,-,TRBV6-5,CASRQTVLYGYTF,TGTGCCAGCAGACAAACAGTACTCTATGGCTACACCTTC
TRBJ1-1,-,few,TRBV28,CASSFTNPGSAFF,TGTGCCAGCAGTTTCACAAACCCAGGGTCAGCTTTCTTT
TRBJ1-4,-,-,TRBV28,CASSLVGENEKLFF,TGTGCCAGCAGTTTGGTGGGGGAGAATGAAAAACTGTTTTTT
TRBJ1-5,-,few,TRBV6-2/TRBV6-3,CASTYRRNNQPQHF,TGTGCCAGCACGTACAGGCGCAACAATCAGCCCCAGCATTTT
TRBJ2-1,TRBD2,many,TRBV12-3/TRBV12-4,CASSPGTSGVQLQFF,TGTGCCAGCAGTCCCGGGACTAGCGGAGTACAGTTACAGTTCTTC
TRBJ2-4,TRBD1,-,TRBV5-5,CASSSLPGQQTKNIQYF,TGTGCCAGCAGCTCCCTTCCGGGACAGCAGACCAAAAACATTCAGTACTTC
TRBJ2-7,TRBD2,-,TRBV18,CASSPGTRGNEQYF,TGTGCCAGCTCCCCCGGGACTAGAGGTAACGAGCAGTACTTC
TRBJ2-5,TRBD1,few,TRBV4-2,CASSQPISGQGAIRETQYF,TGTGCCAGCAGCCAGCCCATTTCGGGACAGGGTGCGATAAGAGAGACCCAGTACTTC
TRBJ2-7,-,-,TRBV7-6,CASSAIQSSYEQYF,TGTGCCAGCAGCGCGATACAGAGCTCCTACGAGCAGTACTTC
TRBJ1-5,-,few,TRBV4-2,CASSQEDSNQPQHF,TGTGCCAGCAGCCAAGAGGATAGCAATCAGCCCCAGCATTTT
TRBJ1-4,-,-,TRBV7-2,CASSPYQPEKLFF,TGTGCCAGCAGCCCCTATCAACCGGAAAAACTGTTTTTT
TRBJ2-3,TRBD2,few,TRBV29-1,CSVPGPGGTDTQYF,TGCAGCGTCCCCGGCCCGGGGGGAACAGATACGCAGTATTTT
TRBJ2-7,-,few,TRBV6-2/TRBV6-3,CASSYSQGPYEQYF,TGTGCCAGCAGTTACTCCCAGGGCCCCTACGAGCAGTACTTC
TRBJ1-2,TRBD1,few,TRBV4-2,CASSTDRASGYTF,TGTGCCAGCAGCACCGACAGGGCAAGTGGCTACACCTTC
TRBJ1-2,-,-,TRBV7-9,CASGPAGGNYGYTF,TGTGCCAGCGGACCCGCAGGAGGAAACTATGGCTACACCTTC
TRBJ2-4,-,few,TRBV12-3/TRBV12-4,CASSRQRDIQYF,TGTGCCAGCAGTAGACAGCGGGACATTCAGTACTTC
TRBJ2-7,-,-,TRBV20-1,CSALPLSSYEQYF,TGCAGTGCTCTACCCCTGAGCTCCTACGAGCAGTACTTC
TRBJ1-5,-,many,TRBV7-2,CASSSNNQPQHF,TGTGCCAGCAGCTCAAACAATCAGCCCCAGCATTTT
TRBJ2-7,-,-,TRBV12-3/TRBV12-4,CAVADGRTYEQYF,TGTGCCGTAGCTGATGGGCGCACCTACGAGCAGTACTTC
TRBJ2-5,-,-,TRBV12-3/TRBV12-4,CASSPLEGQETQYF,TGTGCCAGCAGTCCACTAGAGGGGCAAGAGACCCAGTACTTC
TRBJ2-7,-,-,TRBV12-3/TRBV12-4,CASSPMSRVPSYEQYF,TGTGCCAGCAGTCCCATGAGCAGGGTTCCTTCCTACGAGCAGTACTTC
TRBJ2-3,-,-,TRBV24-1,CATERGDTQYF,TGTGCCACCGAGAGGGGAGATACGCAGTATTTT
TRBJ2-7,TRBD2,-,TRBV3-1,CASSHGLAGGPRLYEQYF,TGTGCCAGCAGCCATGGACTAGCGGGAGGCCCTAGACTTTACGAGCAGTACTTC
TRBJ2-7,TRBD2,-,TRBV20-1,CSARDGGSGTYEQYF,TGCAGTGCTAGAGATGGAGGTAGCGGGACTTACGAGCAGTACTTC
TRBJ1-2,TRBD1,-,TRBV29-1,CSVEGDSAHGYTF,TGCAGCGTTGAGGGGGACAGTGCTCATGGCTACACCTTC
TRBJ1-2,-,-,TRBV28,CASSGTRLLGGYTF,TGTGCCAGCTCCGGGACGAGGCTTTTGGGGGGCTACACCTTC
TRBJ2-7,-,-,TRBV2,CASSGRRPAYEQYF,TGTGCCAGCAGTGGTAGGAGACCCGCCTACGAGCAGTACTTC
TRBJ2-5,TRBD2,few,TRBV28,CASSRAGGKETQYF,TGTGCCAGCAGTCGAGCGGGAGGCAAAGAGACCCAGTACTTC
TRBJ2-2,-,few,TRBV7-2,CASSLGPGGELFF,TGTGCCAGCAGCTTAGGCCCCGGCGGGGAGCTGTTTTTT
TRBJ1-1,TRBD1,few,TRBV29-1,CSVQGRMNTEAFF,TGCAGCGTACAGGGGAGAATGAACACTGAAGCTTTCTTT
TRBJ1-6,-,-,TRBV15,CATSRRDGYNSPLHF,TGTGCCACCAGCAGACGGGACGGATATAATTCACCCCTCCACTTT
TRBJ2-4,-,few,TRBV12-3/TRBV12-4,CASSLGGNRNIQYF,TGTGCCAGCAGTTTAGGGGGGAATCGAAACATTCAGTACTTC
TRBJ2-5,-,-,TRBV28,CASSLSGSVETQYF,TGTGCCAGCAGTTTATCGGGGTCCGTCGAGACCCAGTACTTC
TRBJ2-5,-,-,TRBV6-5,CASSPTRKTQYF,TGTGCCAGCTCCCCAACACGGAAGACCCAGTACTTC
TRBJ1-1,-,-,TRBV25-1,CASSDQGFTEAFF,TGTGCCAGCAGTGATCAGGGCTTCACTGAAGCTTTCTTT
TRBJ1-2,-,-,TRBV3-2,CASSPGDREYCGYTF,TGTGCCAGCAGCCCCGGAGACAGGGAGTATTGTGGCTACACCTTC
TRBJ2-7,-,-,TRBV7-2,CASSLRLLPTYEQYF,TGTGCCAGCAGCTTAAGACTCCTACCCACCTACGAGCAGTACTTC
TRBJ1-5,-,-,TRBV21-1,CASVDSNQPQHF,TGTGCCAGCGTCGATAGCAATCAGCCCCAGCATTTT
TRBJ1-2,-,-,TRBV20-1,CSARGLGTRDVMDYGYTF,TGCAGTGCTCGAGGGCTTGGGACACGCGATGTGATGGACTATGGCTACACCTTC
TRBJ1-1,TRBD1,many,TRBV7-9,CASSIRQGTEAFF,TGTGCCAGCAGCATCCGACAGGGCACTGAAGCTTTCTTT
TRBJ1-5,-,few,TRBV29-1,CSVSPGSNQPQHF,TGCAGCGTGTCACCCGGTAGCAATCAGCCCCAGCATTTT
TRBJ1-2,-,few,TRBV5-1,CASSSARDGYTF,TGCGCCAGCAGCTCTGCCCGGGATGGCTACACCTTC
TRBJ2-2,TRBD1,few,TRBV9,CASSQRGQGGTGELFF,TGTGCCAGCAGCCAAAGAGGACAGGGGGGAACCGGGGAGCTGTTTTTT
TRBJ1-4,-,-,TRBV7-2,CASSLARGAVGEKLFF,TGTGCCAGCAGCTTAGCGCGGGGGGCGGTGGGTGAAAAACTGTTTTTT
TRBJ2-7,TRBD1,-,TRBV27,CASSPLDRSYEQYF,TGTGCCAGCAGTCCCCTGGACAGGTCATACGAGCAGTACTTC
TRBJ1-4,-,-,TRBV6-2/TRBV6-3,CASSYSQRREKLFF,TGTGCCAGCAGTTACTCCCAGAGGCGTGAAAAACTGTTTTTT
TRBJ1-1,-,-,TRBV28,CASSWQAFEAFF,TGTGCCAGCAGTTGGCAGGCCTTTGAAGCTTTCTTT
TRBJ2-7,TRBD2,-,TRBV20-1,CSARPDGTSGYEQYF,TGCAGTGCTAGACCCGACGGGACTAGCGGCTACGAGCAGTACTTC
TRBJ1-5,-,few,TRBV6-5,CASRRVDGNQPQHF,TGTGCCAGCAGAAGGGTGGACGGCAATCAGCCCCAGCATTTT
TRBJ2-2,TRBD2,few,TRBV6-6,CASSYSSTSGTGELFF,TGTGCCAGCAGTTACTCCTCCACTAGCGGCACCGGGGAGCTGTTTTTT